The 4 T cell receptor beta chains below were found in one sample sequenced in a study of blood T cell repertoires in COVID-19. Clones were sequenced by immunoSEQ multiplex PCR, and TCRdb holds only the in-frame ones, with some missing. The sample holds about 160,000 clones, approximately 87% seen once. The sample comprised peripheral blood. Source of these receptors: a woman aged 70-85 years with COVID-19, enrolled during active disease.

V gene TRBV19 combines with J gene TRBJ1-4; D remains ambiguous. CDR1 is LNHDA and CDR2 is SQIVND in the germline V gene (reference sequence). V was clipped by 5 bases and J by 5 bases, with 12 bases between them. The CDR3 runs to 14 residues. CDR3 bases: TGTGCCAGTAGTCAAGGGCGGGCCAATGAAAAACTGTTTTTT. Amino acid sequence: CASSQGRANEKLFF.

This chain joins TRBV5-1 and TRBJ2-3, with D perhaps matching TRBD1 (5 bases). The CDR3 sequence is 13 residues long. V dropped 4 bases and J dropped 5 bases, with 11 bases sitting between them. Per germline, CDR1 SGHRS and CDR2 YFSETQ. For the CDR3, the DNA is TGCGCCAGCAGCCCATACAGGAGAGATACGCAGTATTTT. Its protein is CASSPYRRDTQYF.

The chain has TRBV28 and TRBJ1-4, with D perhaps matching TRBD1 (5 bases). V lost 5 bases and J 13 bases, leaving 14 bases between the germline ends. This CDR3 region has 12 residues. Germline CDR1 reads MDHEN; CDR2 reads SYDVKM. The CDR3 here is CASSRQKSRLFF. In DNA, the CDR3 is TGTGCCAGCAGTAGACAGAAGAGTAGACTGTTTTTT.

This clone turned up a few times. The chain carries TRBV24-1 and TRBJ2-7; 7 bases line up with TRBD1. CDR3 size: 17 residues. Germline CDR1 and CDR2: KGHDR and SFDVKD. V lost 4 bases and J lost 5; bases outside the gene matches: 16. The CDR3 loop reads CATSDPRDSRSGNEQYF. The CDR3 DNA follows: TGTGCCACCAGTGACCCCCGGGACAGTAGGTCGGGGAACGAGCAGTACTTC.